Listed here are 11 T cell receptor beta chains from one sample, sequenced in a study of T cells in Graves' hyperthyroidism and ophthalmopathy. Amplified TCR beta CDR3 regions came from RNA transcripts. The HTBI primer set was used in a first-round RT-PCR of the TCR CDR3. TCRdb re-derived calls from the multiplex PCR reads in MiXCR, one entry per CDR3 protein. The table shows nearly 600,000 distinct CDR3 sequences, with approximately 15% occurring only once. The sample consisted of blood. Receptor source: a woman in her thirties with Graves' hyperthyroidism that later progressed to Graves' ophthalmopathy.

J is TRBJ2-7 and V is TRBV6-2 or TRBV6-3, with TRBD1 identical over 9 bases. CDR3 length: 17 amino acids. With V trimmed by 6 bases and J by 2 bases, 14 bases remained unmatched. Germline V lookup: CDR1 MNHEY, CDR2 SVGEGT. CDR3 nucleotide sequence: TGTGCCAGCAGGTCCCGGGACAGGGATATTGAGGCCTACGAGCAGTACTTC. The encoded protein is CASRSRDRDIEAYEQYF.

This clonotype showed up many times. The CDR3 region is CASTEEGVGYTF. The CDR3 coding sequence is TGTGCCAGCACCGAGGAAGGGGTGGGCTACACCTTC. The chain joins TRBV6-1 to TRBJ1-2; D perhaps matches TRBD1 (5 bases). The CDR3 spans 12 residues. The V gene's germline CDR1 is MNHNS and CDR2 SASEGT. V lost 7 bases and J 8 bases, leaving 14 bases between the germline ends.

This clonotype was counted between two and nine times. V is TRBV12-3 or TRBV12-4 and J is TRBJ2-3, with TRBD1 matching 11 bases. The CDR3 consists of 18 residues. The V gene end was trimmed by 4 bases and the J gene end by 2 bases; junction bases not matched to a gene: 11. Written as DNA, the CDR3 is TGTGCCAGCAGTTCCGGGGATTCGGGACAGGGGGTCACAGATACGCAGTATTTT. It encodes CASSSGDSGQGVTDTQYF.

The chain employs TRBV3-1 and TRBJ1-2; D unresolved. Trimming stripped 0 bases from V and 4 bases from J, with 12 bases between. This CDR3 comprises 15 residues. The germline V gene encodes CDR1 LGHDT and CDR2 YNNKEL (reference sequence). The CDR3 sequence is CASSQDSRPAYGYTF. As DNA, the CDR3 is TGTGCCAGCAGCCAAGACAGCCGCCCCGCCTATGGCTACACCTTC.

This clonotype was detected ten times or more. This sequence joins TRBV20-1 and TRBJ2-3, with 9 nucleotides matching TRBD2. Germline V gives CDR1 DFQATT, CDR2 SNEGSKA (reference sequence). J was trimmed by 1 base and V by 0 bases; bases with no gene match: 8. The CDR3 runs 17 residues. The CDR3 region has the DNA TGCAGTGCTAGAGATCCTCTAGCGGGAAAGGGCACAGATACGCAGTATTTT. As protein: CSARDPLAGKGTDTQYF.

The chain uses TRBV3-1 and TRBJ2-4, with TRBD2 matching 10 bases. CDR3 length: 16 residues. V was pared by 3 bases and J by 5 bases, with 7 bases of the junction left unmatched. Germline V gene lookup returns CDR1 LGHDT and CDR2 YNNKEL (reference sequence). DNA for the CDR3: TGTGCCAGCAGCCAGACGTCTCTAGCGGGAGAAAACATTCAGTACTTC. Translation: CASSQTSLAGENIQYF. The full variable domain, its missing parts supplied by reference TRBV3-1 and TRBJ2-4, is DTAVSQTPKYLVTQMGNDKSIKCEQNLGHDTMYWYKQDSKKFLKIMFSYNNKELIINETVPNRFSPKSPDKAHLNLHINSLELGDSAVYFCASSQTSLAGENIQYFGAGTRLSVL.

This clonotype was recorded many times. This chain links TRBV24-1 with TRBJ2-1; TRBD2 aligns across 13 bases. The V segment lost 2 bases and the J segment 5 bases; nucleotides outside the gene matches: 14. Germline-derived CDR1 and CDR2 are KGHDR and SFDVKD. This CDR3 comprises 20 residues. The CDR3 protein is CATSDYGLAGAGLYDNEQFF. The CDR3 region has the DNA TGTGCCACCAGTGATTACGGACTAGCGGGAGCTGGGCTTTACGACAATGAGCAGTTCTTC.

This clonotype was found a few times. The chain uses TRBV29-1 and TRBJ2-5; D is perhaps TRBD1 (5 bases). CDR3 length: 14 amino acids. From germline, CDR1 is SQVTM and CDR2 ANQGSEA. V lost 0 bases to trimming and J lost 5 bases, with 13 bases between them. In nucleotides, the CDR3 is TGCAGCGTTGAAGATTTAGGGGCTTTGGAGACCCAGTACTTC. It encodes CSVEDLGALETQYF.

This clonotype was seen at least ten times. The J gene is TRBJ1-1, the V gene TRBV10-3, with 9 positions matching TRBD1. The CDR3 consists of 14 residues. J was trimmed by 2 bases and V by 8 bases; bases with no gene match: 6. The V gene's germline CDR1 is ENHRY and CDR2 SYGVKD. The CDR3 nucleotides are TGTGCCATCGGCGGACAGGGGAAAAACACTGAAGCTTTCTTT. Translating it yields CAIGGQGKNTEAFF.

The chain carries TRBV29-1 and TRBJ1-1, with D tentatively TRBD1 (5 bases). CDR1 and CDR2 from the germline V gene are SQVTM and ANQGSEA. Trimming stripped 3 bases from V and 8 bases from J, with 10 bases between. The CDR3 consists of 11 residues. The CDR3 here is CSVDGTREAFF. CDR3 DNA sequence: TGCAGCGTTGACGGGACCCGGGAAGCTTTCTTT.

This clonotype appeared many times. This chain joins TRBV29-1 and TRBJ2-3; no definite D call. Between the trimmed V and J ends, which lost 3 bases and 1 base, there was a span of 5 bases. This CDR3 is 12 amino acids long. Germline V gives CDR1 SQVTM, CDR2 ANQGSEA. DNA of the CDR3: TGCAGCGTTGATCGCGGCACAGATACGCAGTATTTT. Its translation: CSVDRGTDTQYF.